This T cell receptor (beta chain) was sequenced for a study of cytomegalovirus exposure and HLA in healthy donors. This clone has more than one count but fewer than ten. Germline CDR1 and CDR2: LGHNA and YNFKEQ. The CDR3 totals 15 residues. Trimming took off 1 base at V and 5 bases at J, with 14 bases between the two ends. PCR primers comprised 60 Vbeta and 13 Jbeta primers. Sequencing was performed with immunoSEQ multiplex PCR; in TCRdb, only in-frame clones are kept and a portion is missing. The table lists 190,000 or so clones, approximately 79% of them singletons. The sequence was collected from a girl aged 5 to 17 in good health and CMV-seropositive. Sample: PBMCs. This chain connects TRBV4-2 to TRBJ2-5, with TRBD1 as a possible D gene (6 bases). CDR3 protein: CASSQGAGATETQYF. The CDR3 nucleotides read TGTGCCAGCAGCCAAGGGGCAGGGGCAACGGAGACCCAGTACTTC.